The TCR beta chain under discussion was sequenced for a study of T cells after somatic rescue of genetic block. Profiling relied on immunoSEQ multiplex PCR, and the TCRdb table lists in-frame clones only, not all of them. The data hold 60,000 to 90,000 clones, with approximately 91% observed a single time. The CDR3 extends over 14 amino acids. V lost 5 bases to trimming and J lost 9 bases, with 17 bases between them. Germline assignment: CDR1 KGHSH and CDR2 LQKENI. This receptor was identified in a man younger than 40. V and J are TRBV18 and TRBJ2-1; D is possibly TRBD1 (5 bases). The source material was peripheral blood mononuclear cells (PBMCs). The CDR3 bases are TGTGCCAGCTCATCCGCCTGGGTGGGGCCTGAGCAGTTCTTC. Translating it yields CASSSAWVGPEQFF.